Shown below are 9 T cell receptor beta chains from a single sample sequenced in a study of T cell responses to AZD1222 COVID-19 vaccine. The protocol was immunoSEQ multiplex PCR, while the TCRdb copy is restricted to in-frame clones and leaves out a portion. The sample records 100,000 to 150,000 clones, about nine tenths being singletons. This sample comprised peripheral blood, obtained 28 days after the second AZD1222 dose. These receptors all stem from an adult who received the AZD1222 COVID-19 vaccine.

The gene calls are TRBV5-4 and TRBJ2-6; 9 bases agree with TRBD1. The germline gives CDR1 SGHNT, CDR2 YYREEE (reference sequence). The CDR3 extends over 18 amino acids. V was clipped by 3 bases and J by 0 bases; unmatched bases: 7. The CDR3 reads CASSSGQGLRSGANVLTF. The CDR3 DNA reads TGTGCCAGCAGCTCGGGACAGGGCTTACGCTCTGGGGCCAACGTCCTGACTTTC.

The chain employs TRBV3-1 (or the pseudogene TRBV3-2) and TRBJ2-3; D is unresolved. Germline values: CDR1 LGHDT, CDR2 YNNKEL (reference sequence). Trimming pared 7 bases from V and 0 bases from J, leaving 14 bases between. This CDR3 is built from 15 residues. For the CDR3, the DNA is TGTGCCAGCATCTACCGGGTCTTTAGCACAGATACGCAGTATTTT. This encodes CASIYRVFSTDTQYF.

V is TRBV7-2 and J is TRBJ2-3; 8 positions agree with TRBD2. The V segment lost 4 bases and the J segment 6 bases; nucleotides outside the gene matches: 3. The CDR3 runs 13 residues. CDR1 is SGHTA, CDR2 FQGNSA, per germline. The CDR3 nucleotides read TGTGCCAGCAGCTACCGACTAGCGGATACGCAGTATTTT. It encodes CASSYRLADTQYF.

This chain connects TRBV24-1 to TRBJ1-2; perhaps TRBD1 as D (6 bases). CDR3 length: 13 amino acids. V lost 7 bases, J lost 1 base, and 9 bases lay in between. Germline-derived CDR1 and CDR2 are KGHDR and SFDVKD. CDR3 DNA sequence: TGTGCCACCAGACAGGGAGATAACTATGGCTACACCTTC. Encoded protein: CATRQGDNYGYTF.

The genes are TRBV9 and TRBJ2-1; D is perhaps TRBD2 (7 bases). Germline V lookup: CDR1 SGDLS, CDR2 YYNGEE. This CDR3 has 14 amino acids. Trimming took off 3 bases at V and 12 bases at J, with 19 bases between the two ends. CDR3 amino acids: CASSGPGGQDWQFF. DNA for the CDR3: TGTGCCAGCAGCGGACCGGGGGGCCAGGACTGGCAGTTCTTC.

The chain couples TRBV19 to TRBJ1-5; 10 nucleotides match TRBD1. V gave up 5 bases and J gave up 2 bases; unmatched junction bases: 3. From germline, CDR1 is LNHDA and CDR2 SQIVND (reference sequence). This CDR3 contains 15 residues. CDR3 coding DNA: TGTGCCAGTAGTCCCGGACAGGGGGGCAATCAGCCCCAGCATTTT. This codes for CASSPGQGGNQPQHF.

The V gene is TRBV6-5, the J gene TRBJ1-1, with D hard to call. Per germline, CDR1 MNHEY and CDR2 SVGAGI. The CDR3 has 14 residues. Trimming cost V 2 bases and J 2 bases, with 9 bases left between them. The CDR3 coding sequence is TGTGCCAGCAGTTACCCTCCCCGCAACACTGAAGCTTTCTTT. Its protein is CASSYPPRNTEAFF.

This chain joins TRBV6-5 and TRBJ1-2; TRBD1 is a possible D gene (6 bases). V was cut by 5 bases and J by 8 bases, with 15 bases left in between. This CDR3 region has 13 residues. Per germline, CDR1 MNHEY and CDR2 SVGAGI. The CDR3 protein is CASSPYREGGYTF. Written as DNA, the CDR3 is TGTGCCAGCAGTCCTTACAGGGAGGGAGGCTACACCTTC.

CDR3 region: CASSQTLNTEAFF. The CDR3 nucleotides are TGCGCCAGCAGTCAGACATTGAACACTGAAGCTTTCTTT. The rearrangement uses TRBV5-1 and TRBJ1-1; D is unresolved. CDR1 is SGHRS and CDR2 is YFSETQ in the germline V gene. The ends were cut back, 5 bases at V and 0 bases at J, with 8 bases in the middle. The CDR3 is 13 amino acids.